This T cell receptor beta chain appears in the sequencing data of a study of technical replicates of blood from several donors (dated by TCRdb to about 2017). Including cysteine and phenylalanine, the CDR3 has 15 amino acids. Only the CDR3 portion is preserved as DNA: 45 bases, with reading frame beginning at the first base. Trimming costs V 4 bases and J 3 bases, and their ends lie 16 bases apart. As encoded in the germline V gene (reference sequence), CDR1 is WNHNN while CDR2 is SYGVQD. Libraries were constructed by the immunoSEQ multiplex PCR assay. This immuneACCESS table, as held by TCRdb, lists in-frame sequences with V and J called but not all clones. Of the missing ones, under half trace to an unresolved V gene in checked studies; the others have no known cause. The sample table contains around 50,000 clones; only one count was recorded for roughly 95% of them. The biggest ten clones account for around 0.4% of the sample.

Points on this clone: The antigen it binds to is not known. No base qualities exist here, and no much larger clone lies one base off it.

This receptor chain uses TRBV10-1 and TRBJ2-7; the D gene is possibly TRBD2, with 5 bases matching. Sequencing input: T cells isolated from PBMCs. The sequence derives from a human donor in good health. The nucleotide sequence is given as TGCGCCAGCAGTGGGGCTTTGGAGGAAAACTACGAGCAGTACTTC. Protein translation: CASSGALEENYEQYF.